The 10 T cell receptor beta chains below all came from one sample that was sequenced in a study of T cell responses to AZD1222 COVID-19 vaccine (dated by TCRdb to the early 2020s). To prepare the library, the immunoSEQ multiplex PCR assay was applied. TCRdb took this table from immuneACCESS and kept in-frame rearrangements with V and J called. Such tables lack part of the clones; where checked against another copy, unresolved V genes explain under half of the gap, and the rest is unexplained. For this sample the table gives 140,000 or so clones, of which approximately 86% were detected only once. The biggest ten clones account for about 5% of the sample. The time point label corresponds to: about 28 days (+/-7) after the second vaccine dose. The sequencing used peripheral blood, collected 28 days after the second AZD1222 dose. These receptors were collected from an adult who received the AZD1222 COVID-19 vaccine.

The chain combines TRBV27 with TRBJ2-1; D is uncertain. Germline V gene data show CDR1 as MNHEY and CDR2 as SMNVEV (reference sequence). This CDR3 contains 13 residues. Trimming took 6 bases from V and 1 from J, leaving 7 bases between them. This CDR3 is CASSLRSYNEQFF. The CDR3 bases are TGTGCCAGCAGCCTGCGGTCCTACAATGAGCAGTTCTTC.

Only one count was recorded for this clone. This chain links TRBV18 with TRBJ1-1; 8 bases are a match to TRBD1. This CDR3 comprises 15 residues. The V and J ends lost 3 bases and 5 bases, in that order; junction bases with no gene match: 8. Germline CDR1 and CDR2: KGHSH and LQKENI. The CDR3 here is CASSPATGVETEAFF. CDR3 in DNA: TGTGCCAGCTCACCGGCGACAGGGGTGGAAACTGAAGCTTTCTTT.

This clone was observed a few times. This chain uses TRBV27 with TRBJ1-6; the D is unclear. CDR3 size: 14 residues. The germline V gene encodes CDR1 MNHEY and CDR2 SMNVEV (reference sequence). Between the trimmed V and J ends, which lost 1 base and 8 bases, there was a span of 9 bases. The CDR3 DNA reads TGTGCCAGCAGTTTATATAGGCGTGATTCACCCCTCCACTTT. Encoded protein: CASSLYRRDSPLHF.

Here the CDR3 reads CAWFWASSYNEQFF. The CDR3 bases are TGTGCCTGGTTCTGGGCAAGCTCCTACAATGAGCAGTTCTTC. V and J are TRBV30 and TRBJ2-1; D is undetermined. The CDR3 length is 14 residues. V was clipped by 5 bases and J by 0 bases, with 11 bases between them. Per the germline V gene, CDR1 is GTSNPN and CDR2 is SVGIG (reference sequence). Full variable domain (missing parts from reference TRBV30 and TRBJ2-1): SQTIHQWPATLVQPVGSPLSLECTVEGTSNPNLYWYRQAAGRGLQLLFYSVGIGQISSEVPQNLSASRPQDRQFILSSKKLLLSDSGFYLCAWFWASSYNEQFFGPGTRLTVL.

The chain uses TRBV7-9 and TRBJ2-2, with TRBD2 matching over 8 bases. The length of the CDR3 is 14 residues. The germline V gene has CDR1 SEHNR and CDR2 FQNEAQ (reference sequence). V trimming: 10 bases; J trimming: 3 bases; junction bases outside the gene matches: 7. The CDR3 region is CATVGRGHTGELFF. The CDR3, as DNA: TGTGCCACCGTCGGGAGGGGACACACCGGGGAGCTGTTTTTT.

The V gene is TRBV12-3 or TRBV12-4, the J gene TRBJ2-7; TRBD1 is a possible D gene (6 bases). V was trimmed by 8 bases and J by 2 bases, leaving 10 bases between them. The CDR3 is 12 residues long. In DNA, the CDR3 is TGTGCCAGCGGCAGGGACACCTACGAGCAGTACTTC. Translated: CASGRDTYEQYF.

The CDR3 nucleotides are TGTGCCAGCAGCGTAGATGGTTACCTGAACACTGAAGCTTTCTTT. Translating it yields CASSVDGYLNTEAFF. The gene calls are TRBV9 and TRBJ1-1; D is undetermined. CDR3 length: 15 residues. V was shortened by 0 bases and J by 0 bases, with 9 bases between the two germline ends. The germline V gene has CDR1 SGDLS and CDR2 YYNGEE. The whole variable domain, remainder taken from reference TRBV9 and TRBJ1-1, is DSGVTQTPKHLITATGQRVTLRCSPRSGDLSVYWYQQSLDQGLQFLIQYYNGEERAKGNILERFSAQQFPDLHSELNLSSLELGDSALYFCASSVDGYLNTEAFFGQGTRLTVV.

The chain couples TRBV7-9 to TRBJ2-1; 8 nucleotides line up with TRBD2. J gave up 7 bases and V 3 bases, and 8 bases lay outside the gene matches. CDR3 size: 15 residues. Germline V gives CDR1 SEHNR, CDR2 FQNEAQ (reference sequence). CDR3 in amino acids: CASSFFGGAGNEQFF. The CDR3 DNA follows: TGTGCCAGCAGCTTCTTCGGGGGGGCTGGGAATGAGCAGTTCTTC.

This chain joins TRBV3-1 (or the pseudogene TRBV3-2) and TRBJ2-4, with TRBD2 as a possible D gene (5 bases). The CDR3 runs 15 residues. CDR1 and CDR2 (germline): LGHDT, YNNKEL (reference sequence). V was shortened by 0 bases and J by 9 bases, with 15 bases between the two germline ends. CDR3 bases: TGTGCCAGCAGCCAAGAGTCGGTAGGGAGCCCCATTCAGTACTTC. This encodes CASSQESVGSPIQYF.

The chain uses TRBV7-8 and TRBJ2-1, with D hard to call. The germline V gene has CDR1 SGHVS and CDR2 FQNEAQ. Trimming removed 5 bases from V and 0 bases from J, with 14 bases in between. The CDR3 covers 16 residues. The CDR3 DNA follows: TGTGCCAGCAGCCGAGAACAAATGAGCTCCTACAATGAGCAGTTCTTC. This sequence encodes CASSREQMSSYNEQFF.